A single sample is the source of the 6 T cell receptor beta chains below, sequenced in a study of blood T cell repertoires in COVID-19. Here immunoSEQ multiplex PCR was the method, and the copy in TCRdb shows in-frame clones only, minus some. The sample holds about 140,000 clones, 84% seen once. Sequencing used peripheral blood. The origin of the receptors is a man in his 60s with active or convalescent COVID-19.

The gene calls are TRBV4-3 and TRBJ2-2; D call uncertain. The CDR3 is 14 residues long. Looked up from germline, CDR1 is LGHNA and CDR2 is YSLEER. The V end lost 2 bases, the J end lost 4 bases, and 8 bases lay between the germline ends. The CDR3 loop is CASSQLSGTGELFF. CDR3 nucleotides: TGCGCCAGCAGCCAACTAAGTGGCACCGGGGAGCTGTTTTTT.

The CDR3 DNA reads TGTGCCAGCAGTCCGACAGTCTATGGCTACACCTTC. It codes for CASSPTVYGYTF. V gene TRBV28 combines with J gene TRBJ1-2; possible D gene TRBD1, 5 bases. V lost 5 bases and J 4 bases, leaving 8 bases between the germline ends. The CDR3 length is 12 residues. Germline assignment: CDR1 MDHEN and CDR2 SYDVKM.

This clone occurred a few times. V and J are TRBV6-5 and TRBJ1-2; maybe TRBD1 (6 bases). This CDR3 region has 15 residues. V was clipped by 5 bases and J by 2 bases, with 15 bases between them. In germline, CDR1 is MNHEY, CDR2 SVGAGI. This chain's CDR3 is CASSKTGGANYGYTF. The CDR3 coding sequence is TGTGCCAGCAGTAAGACAGGAGGAGCAAACTATGGCTACACCTTC.

This clone appeared once. This chain connects TRBV7-8 to TRBJ1-6; 7 bases line up with TRBD1. The CDR3 covers 17 residues. CDR1 is SGHVS, CDR2 FQNEAQ, per germline. The trim removed 4 bases at V and 4 bases at J, leaving 10 bases unmatched. CDR3 DNA: TGTGCCAGCAGCTGGGGGACAGAACAGGGTTATAATTCACCCCTCCACTTT. Its translation is CASSWGTEQGYNSPLHF.

The chain has TRBV6-5 and TRBJ1-5; the D gene is possibly TRBD1 (5 bases). This CDR3 comprises 14 residues. Germline loops: CDR1 MNHEY, CDR2 SVGAGI. V gave up 5 bases and J gave up 11 bases, with 19 bases separating them. The DNA for the CDR3 is TGTGCCAGCAGTCGGACAAGGGATTTGGGGACCCAGCATTTT. This encodes CASSRTRDLGTQHF.

This clone was seen a handful of times. The rearrangement links TRBV6-5 to TRBJ1-1; D not certain. Looked up from germline, CDR1 is MNHEY and CDR2 is SVGAGI. Trimming pared 6 bases from V and 10 bases from J, leaving 12 bases between. The CDR3 contains 11 residues. The CDR3 DNA is TGTGCCAGCAGGCACTCAAATCTAGCTTTCTTT. Amino acids: CASRHSNLAFF.